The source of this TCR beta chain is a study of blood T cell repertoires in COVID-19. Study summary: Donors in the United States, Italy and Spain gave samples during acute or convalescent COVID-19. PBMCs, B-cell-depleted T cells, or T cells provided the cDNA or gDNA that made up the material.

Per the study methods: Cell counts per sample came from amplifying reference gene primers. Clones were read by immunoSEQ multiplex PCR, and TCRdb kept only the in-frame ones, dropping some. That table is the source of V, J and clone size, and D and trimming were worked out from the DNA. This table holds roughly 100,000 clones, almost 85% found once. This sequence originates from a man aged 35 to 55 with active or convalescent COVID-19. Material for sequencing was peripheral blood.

This CDR3 is CASSLLERGAFSYNEQFF. The CDR3 DNA is TGTGCCAGCAGCTTATTGGAGCGGGGGGCCTTTTCCTACAATGAGCAGTTCTTC. The genes are TRBV7-6 and TRBJ2-1; 9 bases match TRBD2. Germline V gives CDR1 SGHVS, CDR2 FNYEAQ. This CDR3 is 18 amino acids long. V trimming: 2 bases; J trimming: 1 base; junction bases outside the gene matches: 9.